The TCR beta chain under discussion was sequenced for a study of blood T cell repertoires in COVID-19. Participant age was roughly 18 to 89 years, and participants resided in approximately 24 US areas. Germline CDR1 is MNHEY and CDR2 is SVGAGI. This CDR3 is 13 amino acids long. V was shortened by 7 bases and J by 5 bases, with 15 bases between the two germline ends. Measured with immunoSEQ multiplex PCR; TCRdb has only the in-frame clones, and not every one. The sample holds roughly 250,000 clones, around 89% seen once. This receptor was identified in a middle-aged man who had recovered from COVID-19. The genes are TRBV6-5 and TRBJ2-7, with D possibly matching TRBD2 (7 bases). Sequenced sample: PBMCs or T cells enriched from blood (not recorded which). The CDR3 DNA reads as TGTGCCAGCAATAGGGGGGGCCTGGACGAGCAGTACTTC. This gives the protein CASNRGGLDEQYF.